Below, 7 T cell receptor beta chains from the same sample are listed, as sequenced in a study of blood T cell repertoires in COVID-19. TCRdb's copy holds only in-frame clones and misses some; the assay was immunoSEQ multiplex PCR. Of approximately 190,000 clones in the sample, roughly four fifths are singletons; the top ten hold roughly 6.6%. Sequenced sample: peripheral blood. The source is a woman aged 40 to 50 with acute or convalescent COVID-19.

The chain couples TRBV30 to TRBJ2-3, with TRBD2 matching 7 bases. Germline CDR1 GTSNPN, CDR2 SVGIG (reference sequence). V shed 6 bases and J 5 bases; nucleotides not matched to a gene: 14. CDR3 size: 15 residues. The chain's CDR3 is CACLWGGSFGDTQYF. CDR3 bases: TGTGCCTGCCTTTGGGGCGGGAGTTTCGGAGATACGCAGTATTTT.

This clone came up once. The chain is built from TRBV5-1 and TRBJ2-5; 8 positions match TRBD2. The V segment lost 2 bases and the J segment 1 base; nucleotides outside the gene matches: 4. Germline V lookup: CDR1 SGHRS, CDR2 YFSETQ. This CDR3 is 15 amino acids long. The CDR3 sequence: CASSLSRGAQETQYF. The CDR3 nucleotides read TGCGCCAGCAGCTTATCGCGGGGGGCCCAAGAGACCCAGTACTTC.

The chain has TRBV29-1 and TRBJ2-3; D may be TRBD2 (5 bases). Per the germline V gene, CDR1 is SQVTM and CDR2 is ANQGSEA. V lost 4 bases and J lost 5, with 10 bases in between. The CDR3 is 12 residues long. CDR3 amino acids: CSVVISGDTQYF. DNA for the CDR3: TGCAGCGTTGTTATCAGCGGAGATACGCAGTATTTT.

V and J are TRBV5-1 and TRBJ2-2; TRBD2 might be the D (6 bases). Trimming took 0 bases from V and 6 from J, leaving 15 bases between them. The CDR3 totals 16 residues. The V gene's germline CDR1 is SGHRS and CDR2 YFSETQ. The DNA of the CDR3 is TGCGCCAGCAGCTTGGGACCGTTATCGGGGGCCGGGGAGCTGTTTTTT. This codes for CASSLGPLSGAGELFF.

V gene TRBV18 combines with J gene TRBJ2-7, with no clear D. V was cut by 4 bases and J by 3 bases, with 13 bases left in between. The germline CDR1 and CDR2 sequences are KGHSH and LQKENI. The CDR3 spans 14 residues. This CDR3 is CASSLQRPGYEQYF. For the CDR3, the DNA is TGTGCCAGCTCACTCCAAAGGCCGGGCTACGAGCAGTACTTC.

The chain combines TRBV10-1 with TRBJ2-7, with 10 bases matching TRBD2. The ends lost 2 bases at V and 4 bases at J; junction bases unmatched: 8. CDR3 size: 16 residues. Germline V CDR1 and CDR2: WNHNN, SYGVQD (reference sequence). CDR3 in DNA: TGCGCCAGCAGTGAGACGGCTAGCGGGAGTAGGTACGAGCAGTACTTC. Amino acids: CASSETASGSRYEQYF.

The rearrangement joins TRBV27 to TRBJ2-5; D is uncertain. The germline V gene encodes CDR1 MNHEY and CDR2 SMNVEV (reference sequence). The germline V and J ends were trimmed by 4 bases and 2 bases, with 11 bases remaining between them. The CDR3 totals 14 residues. As DNA, the CDR3 is TGTGCCAGCAGTTCAAACTTCGGGCAAGAGACCCAGTACTTC. Translation: CASSSNFGQETQYF.